This T cell receptor (beta chain) originates from a study of cytomegalovirus exposure and HLA in healthy donors. Study results and caveats: Later analysis demonstrated an association between a missense DCLRE1C variant and TCR beta V- and J-gene trimming. The later analysis indicated that the majority of CMV-associated TCR beta chains appeared HLA-restricted. The likely origin of a cluster of highly shared sequence variants was a sequencing artifact. In presence/absence analyses, roughly uniform sequencing depth across donors was assumed.

Vbeta (60) and Jbeta (13) primers were used in the PCR. Data came from immunoSEQ multiplex PCR; TCRdb stores just in-frame clones and leaves some out. The data show about 200,000 clones, approximately 80% seen once. Remarks on this clone: Antigen: not known.

The CDR3 spans 15 residues. CDR1 is SGDLS and CDR2 is YYNGEE in the germline V gene. V was clipped by 4 bases and J by 5 bases, with 19 bases between them. This chain joins TRBV9 and TRBJ2-7; D gene ambiguous. The clonotype was recovered from a male donor in good health and CMV-seronegative. Material for sequencing was PBMCs. The CDR3 sequence: CASSRRTQPLNEQYF. The CDR3 coding sequence is TGTGCCAGCAGCAGAAGAACACAGCCTCTCAACGAGCAGTACTTC.